Given below is one T cell receptor beta chain in context. Antigen specificity is unknown. Full-length variable regions came from constant-region reverse primers plus semi-nested Nested Universal Primer A PCR. MiXCR, applied by TCRdb to the 5' RACE reads, yields one record per CDR3 protein. The table records tens of thousands of distinct CDR3 sequences, 25% to 30% of them present only once. General study points: Tumor memory CD4+ T cell TCR gene usage clustered with blood and lymph node memory CD4+ cells and lymph node naive CD4+ cells. Greatest tumor Treg TCR overlap was with tumor naive CD4+ cells.

V lost 8 bases, J lost 4 bases, and 23 bases lay in between. This CDR3 region has 16 residues. From germline, CDR1 is LNHNV and CDR2 YYDKDF (reference sequence). The clonotype originates from a female donor with breast cancer. This chain connects TRBV15 to TRBJ1-1; D might be TRBD1 (6 bases). Source material: naive CD4+ T cells sorted from blood. Subset in this sample: naive CD4+ T cells, CD4+CD45RA+CD25-. The CDR3 DNA is TGTGCCACCGGCACCGACCTAACTAAGGGGGGCACTGAAGCTTTCTTT. Translation gives CATGTDLTKGGTEAFF.